These 20 T cell receptor beta chains share one sample of origin, sequenced in a study of identical twins. TCRdb reanalysed the 5' RACE reads using MiXCR and keeps one entry per CDR3 protein. The sample lists 210,000 or so distinct CDR3 sequences, around a sixth occurring once. These data also featured in a second study, about T cells expressing NK-cell markers.

What was sequenced was CD8+ T cells sorted from blood. These receptor sequences come from a woman in her late teens or twenties in good health.

This chain links TRBV13 with TRBJ2-7; no firm D call. The CDR3 contains 12 residues. In germline, CDR1 is PRHDT, CDR2 FYEKMQ (reference sequence). Trimming cost V 5 bases and J 3 bases, with 8 bases left between them. As DNA, the CDR3 is TGTGCCAGCAGCGTCGGAAACTACGAGCAGTACTTC. Its translation: CASSVGNYEQYF.

This clonotype occurred many times. The V gene is TRBV11-2, the J gene TRBJ2-4, with 10 bases lining up with TRBD1. Germline trimming cut 6 bases from V and 2 bases from J; bases unmatched to any gene: 10. Germline V lookup: CDR1 SGHAT, CDR2 FQNNGV. The CDR3 covers 17 residues. DNA for the CDR3: TGTGCCAGCAGGCAAGGGGGGACAGGGGCTTCCAAAAACATTCAGTACTTC. This sequence encodes CASRQGGTGASKNIQYF. Variable domain in full (rest from reference TRBV11-2 and TRBJ2-4): EAGVAQSPRYKIIEKRQSVAFWCNPISGHATLYWYQQILGQGPKLLIQFQNNGVVDDSQLPKDRFSAERLKGVDSTLKIQPAKLEDSAVYLCASRQGGTGASKNIQYFGAGTRLSVL.

This clonotype has only a few counts. The CDR3 here is CASSLGNSGNTIYF. The CDR3 nucleotides are TGTGCCAGCAGCTTGGGCAACTCTGGAAACACCATATATTTT. J is TRBJ1-3 and V is TRBV5-6; D remains ambiguous. The CDR3 runs 14 residues. Trimming stripped 0 bases from V and 0 bases from J, with 4 bases between. Germline V gives CDR1 SGHDT, CDR2 YYEEEE. Full variable domain (rest looked up from reference TRBV5-6 and TRBJ1-3): DAGVTQSPTHLIKTRGQQVTLRCSPKSGHDTVSWYQQALGQGPQFIFQYYEEEERQRGNFPDRFSGHQFPNYSSELNVNALLLGDSALYLCASSLGNSGNTIYFGEGSWLTVV.

J is TRBJ2-3 and V is TRBV29-1; the D gene is possibly TRBD2 (5 bases). V gave up 7 bases and J gave up 0 bases, with 17 bases separating them. CDR3 size: 15 residues. CDR1 and CDR2 (germline): SQVTM, ANQGSEA. The CDR3 spells CSAHMGSVSTDTQYF. CDR3 nucleotide sequence: TGCAGCGCCCATATGGGTAGCGTAAGCACAGATACGCAGTATTTT.

This clonotype was counted a few times. The chain carries TRBV6-5 and TRBJ1-1, with D possibly TRBD1 on 6 matching bases. Between the trimmed V and J ends, which lost 4 bases and 5 bases, there was a span of 14 bases. CDR1 is MNHEY, CDR2 SVGAGI, per germline. CDR3 length equals 14 residues. CDR3 coding DNA: TGTGCCAGCAGTTTTCAGGGGCGTCGGACTGAAGCTTTCTTT. Amino acid sequence: CASSFQGRRTEAFF.

This clonotype was counted many times. This chain joins TRBV12-3 or TRBV12-4 and TRBJ1-5; weak D call: TRBD1 (5 bases). CDR3 length: 12 amino acids. V gave up 5 bases and J gave up 5 bases, with 7 bases separating them. Written as DNA, the CDR3 is TGTGCCAGCAGTCAAGGGGATCAGCCCCAGCATTTT. Translated: CASSQGDQPQHF.

This clonotype was seen a few times. The chain is built from TRBV7-9 and TRBJ1-1; D remains ambiguous. The CDR3 sequence is 11 residues long. V was cut by 6 bases and J by 7 bases, with 9 bases left in between. Germline CDR1 SEHNR, CDR2 FQNEAQ (reference sequence). The CDR3 nucleotides are TGTGCCAGCAGGAGGACGGGTGAAGCTTTCTTT. It codes for CASRRTGEAFF.

The gene calls are TRBV15 and TRBJ2-3, with D uncertain. V shed 0 bases and J shed 5 bases, with 6 bases lying between them. The CDR3 extends over 13 amino acids. From germline, CDR1 is LNHNV and CDR2 YYDKDF (reference sequence). The CDR3 here is CATSRDRGDTQYF. DNA for the CDR3: TGTGCCACCAGCAGAGATCGAGGAGATACGCAGTATTTT.

This clonotype has more than one count but fewer than ten. V gene TRBV12-3 or TRBV12-4 combines with J gene TRBJ1-1; no firm D call. Trimming took off 5 bases at V and 3 bases at J, with 10 bases between the two ends. The CDR3 extends over 13 amino acids. The CDR3 region is CASSGDSDTEAFF. The CDR3 nucleotides are TGTGCCAGCAGTGGGGATTCGGACACTGAAGCTTTCTTT.

This clonotype was seen a handful of times. This chain uses TRBV9 with TRBJ1-1; perhaps TRBD1 as D (6 bases). Germline V gene sequence: CDR1 SGDLS, CDR2 YYNGEE. The ends were cut back, 4 bases at V and 8 bases at J, with 12 bases in the middle. CDR3 length: 12 residues. CDR3 protein: CASSNTGREAFF. In DNA, the CDR3 is TGTGCCAGCAGCAATACAGGGAGGGAAGCTTTCTTT.

There are a few counts of this clonotype. V is TRBV7-2 and J is TRBJ2-1; 7 bases agree with TRBD1. V was pared by 5 bases and J by 2 bases, with 9 bases of the junction left unmatched. Germline assignment: CDR1 SGHTA and CDR2 FQGNSA. The CDR3 spans 16 residues. The CDR3 coding sequence is TGTGCCAGCAGCGCCCGGACAGGTTATACCTACAATGAGCAGTTCTTC. It translates to CASSARTGYTYNEQFF.

V and J are TRBV12-3 or TRBV12-4 and TRBJ2-2; D is unresolved. V was trimmed by 10 bases and J by 5 bases, leaving 11 bases between them. This CDR3 spans 12 amino acids. In DNA form, the CDR3 reads TGTGCCACTTGCGTGGGAACCGGGGAGCTGTTTTTT. Its translation is CATCVGTGELFF.

The sample holds a few counts of this clonotype. The genes are TRBV20-1 and TRBJ2-1; 10 bases line up with TRBD2. This CDR3 comprises 13 residues. Germline V gene lookup returns CDR1 DFQATT and CDR2 SNEGSKA (reference sequence). The trim removed 7 bases at V and 9 bases at J, leaving 9 bases unmatched. The CDR3 DNA is TGCAGTGAGAAGCCGGGACTAGCGATTGAGCAGTTCTTC. It yields the protein CSEKPGLAIEQFF.

Turning to this clonotype: Since a much larger clone is just one base distant, this may be a read error. The rearrangement joins TRBV6-6 to TRBJ2-2; TRBD2 is a possible D gene (6 bases). Germline V gene lookup returns CDR1 MNHNY and CDR2 SVGAGI (reference sequence). The CDR3 is 13 amino acids. V lost 5 bases and J lost 5, with 9 bases in between. CDR3 loop: CASSPRETGELFF. CDR3 in DNA: TGTGCCAGCAGTCCCCGGGAGACCGGGGAGCTGTTTTTT.

This clonotype has a handful of counts. CDR3 coding DNA: TGTGCCAGCAGGCTAGGGGGCAATTATGGCTACACCTTC. Translation gives CASRLGGNYGYTF. The chain joins TRBV12-3 or TRBV12-4 to TRBJ1-2, with 7 bases aligning to TRBD1. The junction had 6 bases not matched to a gene; V was cut back by 6 bases and J by 5 bases. This CDR3 comprises 13 residues.

This clonotype was seen only a few times. The chain recombines TRBV4-3 with TRBJ1-5; possible D gene TRBD1, 6 bases. Germline values: CDR1 LGHNA, CDR2 YSLEER. Trimming took 4 bases from V and 3 from J, leaving 13 bases between them. The CDR3 spans 15 residues. The CDR3 loop is CASSLVTGPNQPQHF. The CDR3 DNA sequence: TGCGCCAGCAGCCTAGTGACAGGCCCCAATCAGCCCCAGCATTTT.

Written as DNA, the CDR3 is TGTGCCAGCAGTCTAACCCGACTAGCGGCTGTCTACGAGCAGTACTTC. The encoded protein is CASSLTRLAAVYEQYF. This chain joins TRBV28 and TRBJ2-7; 9 bases are a match to TRBD2. CDR3 length equals 16 residues. The germline gives CDR1 MDHEN, CDR2 SYDVKM. V dropped 5 bases and J dropped 3; count of bases not matched to a gene: 11.

This clonotype has ten or more counts. This chain connects TRBV20-1 to TRBJ1-4; D gene ambiguous. CDR3 length equals 13 residues. Germline V gives CDR1 DFQATT, CDR2 SNEGSKA (reference sequence). V shed 4 bases and J shed 0 bases, with 6 bases lying between them. DNA for the CDR3: TGCAGTGCTAAGGGCCCAACTAATGAAAAACTGTTTTTT. As protein: CSAKGPTNEKLFF.

In its sample, this clonotype was seen many times. The V call is TRBV25-1, the J call TRBJ2-1, with D uncertain. The germline V gene has CDR1 MGHDK and CDR2 SYGVNS. V lost 3 bases and J 4 bases, leaving 19 bases between the germline ends. The CDR3 contains 17 residues. The CDR3 nucleotides read TGTGCCAGCAGTGACCCGCCAGACGGGTCCACTTACAATGAGCAGTTCTTC. It is translated as CASSDPPDGSTYNEQFF. The full variable domain, rest sourced from reference TRBV25-1 and TRBJ2-1, is EADIYQTPRYLVIGTGKKITLECSQTMGHDKMYWYQQDPGMELHLIHYSYGVNSTEKGDLSSESTVSRIRTEHFPLTLESARPSHTSQYLCASSDPPDGSTYNEQFFGPGTRLTVL.

This clonotype occurred a few times. V and J are TRBV20-1 and TRBJ2-5; tentative D call: TRBD1 (6 bases). Trimming stripped 3 bases from V and 4 bases from J, with 21 bases between. CDR1 is DFQATT, CDR2 SNEGSKA, per germline (reference sequence). The CDR3 length is 16 residues. In DNA, the CDR3 is TGCAGTGCTAGTTATCAGGAAGGGACACCCGCAGAGACCCAGTACTTC. Translation: CSASYQEGTPAETQYF.